This T cell receptor beta chain was identified during a study of T cell repertoires in cytomegalovirus infection. About the research overall: Public TCR beta signatures indicated both CMV infection and matching HLA type.

TCRdb recomputed calls from the reads with MiXCR, one row per CDR3 protein. The sample has some 180,000 distinct CDR3 sequences; roughly 19% are singletons. V lost 4 bases and J 1 base, leaving 22 bases between the germline ends. CDR1 and CDR2 (germline): LNHDA, SQIVND (reference sequence). There are 18 residues in the CDR3. This clonotype was detected ten times or more. What it binds is not known. Study-wide points: HLA-C-restricted CMV-specific TCR beta clonotypes were dominant in the ex vivo response. Cumulative frequency of public TCR beta families picked out carriers of CMV plus the relevant HLA.

This sequence originates from a human donor in good health (CMV status not recorded). Some clones in this sample may be carry-over from other donors' samples. This chain uses TRBV19 with TRBJ1-1; perhaps TRBD1 as D (5 bases). Sequenced: PBMCs. In DNA form, the CDR3 reads TGTGCCAGTAGTAGGGGGTACCGAAATTTCGCCGGGAACACTGAAGCTTTCTTT. It yields the protein CASSRGYRNFAGNTEAFF.